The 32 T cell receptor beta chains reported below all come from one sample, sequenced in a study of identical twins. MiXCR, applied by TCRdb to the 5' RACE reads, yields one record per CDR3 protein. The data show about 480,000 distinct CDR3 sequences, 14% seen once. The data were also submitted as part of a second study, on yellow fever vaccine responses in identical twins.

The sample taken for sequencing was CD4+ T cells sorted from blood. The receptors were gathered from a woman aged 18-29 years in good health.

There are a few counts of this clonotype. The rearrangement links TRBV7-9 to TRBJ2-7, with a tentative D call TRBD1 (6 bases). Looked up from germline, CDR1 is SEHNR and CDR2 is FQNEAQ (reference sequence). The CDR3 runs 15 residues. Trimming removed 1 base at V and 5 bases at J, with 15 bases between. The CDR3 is CASSLGPTGMDEQYF. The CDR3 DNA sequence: TGTGCCAGCAGCTTAGGACCGACAGGTATGGACGAGCAGTACTTC.

In DNA, the CDR3 is TGCAGTGCTAGACCCGGACAGCACACTGAAGCTTTCTTT. Its translation: CSARPGQHTEAFF. The chain links TRBV20-1 to TRBJ1-1, with a weak D call TRBD1 (6 bases). Germline V CDR1 and CDR2: DFQATT, SNEGSKA (reference sequence). The CDR3 is 13 residues long. The V end was cut by 2 bases, the J end by 3 bases, with 10 bases between.

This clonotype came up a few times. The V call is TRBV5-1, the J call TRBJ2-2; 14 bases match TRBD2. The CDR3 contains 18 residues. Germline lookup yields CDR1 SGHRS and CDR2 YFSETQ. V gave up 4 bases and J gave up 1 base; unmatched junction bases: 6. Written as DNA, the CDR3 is TGCGCCAGCAGCCCTGGACTAGCGGGGGGCAAGAACACCGGGGAGCTGTTTTTT. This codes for CASSPGLAGGKNTGELFF.

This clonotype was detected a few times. CDR3 bases: TGCGCCAGCAGTTCACTAGGTCTAGCGGAGACGAGCTCCTACAATGAGCAGTTCTTC. Translation gives CASSSLGLAETSSYNEQFF. This rearrangement joins TRBV10-2 to TRBJ2-1; TRBD2 matches 7 bases. Germline CDR1 WSHSY, CDR2 SAAADI. The J segment lost 0 bases and the V segment lost 5 bases, leaving 16 bases of the junction unmatched. The CDR3 contains 19 residues.

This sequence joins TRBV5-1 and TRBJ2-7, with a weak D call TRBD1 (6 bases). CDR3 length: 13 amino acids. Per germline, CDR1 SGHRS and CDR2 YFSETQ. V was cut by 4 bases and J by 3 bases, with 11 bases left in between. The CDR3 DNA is TGCGCCAGCAGCACCCAGGGGCGCTACGAGCAGTACTTC. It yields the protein CASSTQGRYEQYF.

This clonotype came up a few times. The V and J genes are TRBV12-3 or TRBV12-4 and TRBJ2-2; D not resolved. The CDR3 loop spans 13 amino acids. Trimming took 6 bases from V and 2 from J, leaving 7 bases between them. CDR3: CASSPHNTGELFF. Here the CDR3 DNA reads TGTGCCAGCAGCCCCCATAACACCGGGGAGCTGTTTTTT.

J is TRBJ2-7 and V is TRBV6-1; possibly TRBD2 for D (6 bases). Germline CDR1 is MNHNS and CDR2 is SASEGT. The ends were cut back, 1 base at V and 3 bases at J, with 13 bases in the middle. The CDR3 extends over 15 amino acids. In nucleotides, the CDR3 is TGTGCCAGCAGTGAAGAGGAGCGGGTTTTCTACGAGCAGTACTTC. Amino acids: CASSEEERVFYEQYF.

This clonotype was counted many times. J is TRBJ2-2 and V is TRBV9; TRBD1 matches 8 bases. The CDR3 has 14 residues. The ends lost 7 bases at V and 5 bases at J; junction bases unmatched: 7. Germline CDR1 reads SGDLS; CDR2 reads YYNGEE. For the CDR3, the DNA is TGTGCCAGCGAGGGACAGGTTGTAACCGGGGAGCTGTTTTTT. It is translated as CASEGQVVTGELFF.

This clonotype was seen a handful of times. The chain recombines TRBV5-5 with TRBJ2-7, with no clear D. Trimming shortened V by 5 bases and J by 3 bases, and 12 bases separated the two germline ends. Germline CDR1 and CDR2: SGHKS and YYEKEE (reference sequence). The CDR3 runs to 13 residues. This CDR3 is CASSPTTSYEQYF. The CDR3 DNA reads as TGTGCCAGCAGTCCGACGACCAGCTACGAGCAGTACTTC.

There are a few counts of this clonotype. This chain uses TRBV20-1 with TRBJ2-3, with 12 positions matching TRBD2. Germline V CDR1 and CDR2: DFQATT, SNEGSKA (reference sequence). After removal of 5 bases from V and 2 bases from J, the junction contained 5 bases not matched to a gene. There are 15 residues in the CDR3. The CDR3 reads CSAPGLAGHTDTQYF. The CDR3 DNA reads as TGCAGTGCTCCTGGACTAGCGGGACACACAGATACGCAGTATTTT.

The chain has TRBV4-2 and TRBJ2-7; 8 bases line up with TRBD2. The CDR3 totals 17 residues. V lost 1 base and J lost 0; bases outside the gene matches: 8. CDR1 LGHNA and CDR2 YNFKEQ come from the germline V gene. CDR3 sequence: CASSQGASGQSSYEQYF. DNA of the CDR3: TGTGCCAGCAGCCAAGGGGCTAGCGGGCAAAGCTCCTACGAGCAGTACTTC.

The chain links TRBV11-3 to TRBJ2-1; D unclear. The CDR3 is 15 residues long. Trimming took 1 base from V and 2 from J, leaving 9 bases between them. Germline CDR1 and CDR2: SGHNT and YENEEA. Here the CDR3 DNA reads TGTGCCAGCAGCTTAGGTTTGCCACCCTACAATGAGCAGTTCTTC. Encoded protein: CASSLGLPPYNEQFF.

The CDR3 DNA reads TGCAGTGCTCCTCGCGGACAGGGGCTTGGCTACACCTTC. Residues: CSAPRGQGLGYTF. This chain uses TRBV20-1 with TRBJ1-2; 9 bases agree with TRBD1. CDR1 and CDR2 (germline): DFQATT, SNEGSKA (reference sequence). This CDR3 has 13 residues. V lost 5 bases and J lost 7; bases outside the gene matches: 8.

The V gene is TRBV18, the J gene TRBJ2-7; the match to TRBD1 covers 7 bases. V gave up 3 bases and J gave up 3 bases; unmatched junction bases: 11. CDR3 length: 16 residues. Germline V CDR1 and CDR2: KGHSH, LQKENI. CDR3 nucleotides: TGTGCCAGCTCACCGTCCCCGGGACAGATCAACTACGAGCAGTACTTC. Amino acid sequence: CASSPSPGQINYEQYF. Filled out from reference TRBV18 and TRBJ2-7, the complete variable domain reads NAGVMQNPRHLVRRRGQEARLRCSPMKGHSHVYWYRQLPEEGLKFMVYLQKENIIDESGMPKERFSAEFPKEGPSILRIQQVVRGDSAAYFCASSPSPGQINYEQYFGPGTRLTVT.

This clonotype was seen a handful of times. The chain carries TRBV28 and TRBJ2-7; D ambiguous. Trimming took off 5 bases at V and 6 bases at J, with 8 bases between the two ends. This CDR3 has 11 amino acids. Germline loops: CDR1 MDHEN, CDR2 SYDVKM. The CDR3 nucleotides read TGTGCCAGCAGTAAATGGGGCGAGCAGTACTTC. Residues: CASSKWGEQYF.

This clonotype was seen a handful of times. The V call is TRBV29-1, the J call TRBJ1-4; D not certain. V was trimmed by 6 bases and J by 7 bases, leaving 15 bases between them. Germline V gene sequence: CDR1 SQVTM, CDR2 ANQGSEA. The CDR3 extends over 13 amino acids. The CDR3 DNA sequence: TGCAGCGTCGTAACCCCGGGAGTTGAAAAACTGTTTTTT. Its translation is CSVVTPGVEKLFF. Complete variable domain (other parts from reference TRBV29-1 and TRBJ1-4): SAVISQKPSRDICQRGTSLTIQCQVDSQVTMMFWYRQQPGQSLTLIATANQGSEATYESGFVIDKFPISRPNLTFSTLTVSNMSPEDSSIYLCSVVTPGVEKLFFGSGTQLSVL.

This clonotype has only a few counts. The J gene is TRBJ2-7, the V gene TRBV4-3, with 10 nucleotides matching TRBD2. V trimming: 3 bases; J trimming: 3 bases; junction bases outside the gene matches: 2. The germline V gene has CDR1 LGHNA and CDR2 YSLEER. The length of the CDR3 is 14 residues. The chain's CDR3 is CASSHGLAVYEQYF. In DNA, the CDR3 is TGCGCCAGCAGCCACGGACTAGCGGTCTACGAGCAGTACTTC.

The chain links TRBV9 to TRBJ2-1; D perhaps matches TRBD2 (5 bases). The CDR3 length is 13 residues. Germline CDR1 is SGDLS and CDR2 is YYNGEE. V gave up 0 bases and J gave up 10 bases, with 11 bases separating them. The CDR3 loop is CASSVDGAGEQFF. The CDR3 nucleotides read TGTGCCAGCAGCGTAGATGGTGCGGGCGAGCAGTTCTTC. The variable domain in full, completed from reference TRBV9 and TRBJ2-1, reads DSGVTQTPKHLITATGQRVTLRCSPRSGDLSVYWYQQSLDQGLQFLIQYYNGEERAKGNILERFSAQQFPDLHSELNLSSLELGDSALYFCASSVDGAGEQFFGPGTRLTVL.

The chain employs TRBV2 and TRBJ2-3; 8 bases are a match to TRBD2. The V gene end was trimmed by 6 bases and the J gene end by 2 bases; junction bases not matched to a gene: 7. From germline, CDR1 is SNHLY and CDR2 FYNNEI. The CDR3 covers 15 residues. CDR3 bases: TGTGCCAGCAGATCCAGCGGGAGCACCACAGATACGCAGTATTTT. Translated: CASRSSGSTTDTQYF.

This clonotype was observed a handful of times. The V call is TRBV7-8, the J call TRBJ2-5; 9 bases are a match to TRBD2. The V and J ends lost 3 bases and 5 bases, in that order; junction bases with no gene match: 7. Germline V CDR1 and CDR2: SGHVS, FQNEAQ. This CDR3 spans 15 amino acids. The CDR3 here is CASSFQAGGRETQYF. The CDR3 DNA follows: TGTGCCAGCAGCTTTCAGGCGGGAGGGCGGGAGACCCAGTACTTC. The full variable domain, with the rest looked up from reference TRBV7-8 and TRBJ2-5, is GAGVSQSPRYKVAKRGQDVALRCDPISGHVSLFWYQQALGQGPEFLTYFQNEAQLDKSGLPSDRFFAERPEGSVSTLKIQRTQQEDSAVYLCASSFQAGGRETQYFGPGTRLLVL.

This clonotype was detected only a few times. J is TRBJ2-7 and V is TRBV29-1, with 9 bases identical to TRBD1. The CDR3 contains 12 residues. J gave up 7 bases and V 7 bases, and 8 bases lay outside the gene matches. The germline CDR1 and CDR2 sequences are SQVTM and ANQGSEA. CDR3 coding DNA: TGCAGCGGCCAACAGGGGGCTACGGAGCAGTACTTC. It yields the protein CSGQQGATEQYF.

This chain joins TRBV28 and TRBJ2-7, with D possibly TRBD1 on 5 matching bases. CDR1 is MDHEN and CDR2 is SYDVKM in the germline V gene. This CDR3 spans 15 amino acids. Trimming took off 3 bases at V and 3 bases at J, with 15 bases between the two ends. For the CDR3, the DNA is TGTGCCAGCAGTTTGCAGGGTTTTAAAGTCTACGAGCAGTACTTC. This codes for CASSLQGFKVYEQYF.

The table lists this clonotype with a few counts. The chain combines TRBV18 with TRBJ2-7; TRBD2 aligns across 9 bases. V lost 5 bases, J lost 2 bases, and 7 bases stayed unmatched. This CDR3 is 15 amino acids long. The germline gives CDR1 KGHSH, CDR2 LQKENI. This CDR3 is CASSEWSGRPYEQYF. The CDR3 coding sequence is TGTGCCAGCTCAGAATGGAGCGGGAGGCCCTACGAGCAGTACTTC.

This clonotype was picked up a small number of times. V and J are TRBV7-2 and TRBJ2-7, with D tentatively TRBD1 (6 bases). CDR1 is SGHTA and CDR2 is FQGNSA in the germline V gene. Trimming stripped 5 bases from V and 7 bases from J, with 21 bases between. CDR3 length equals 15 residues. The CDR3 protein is CASSPEGDKRREQYF. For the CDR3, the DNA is TGTGCCAGCAGCCCCGAGGGGGACAAGCGCCGGGAGCAGTACTTC.

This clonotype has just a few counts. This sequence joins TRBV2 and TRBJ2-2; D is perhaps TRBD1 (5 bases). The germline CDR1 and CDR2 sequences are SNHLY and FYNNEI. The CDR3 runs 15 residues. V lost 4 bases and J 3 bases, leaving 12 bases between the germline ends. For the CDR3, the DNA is TGTGCCAGCAGTGGTTTCGGACATCACACCGGGGAGCTGTTTTTT. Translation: CASSGFGHHTGELFF.

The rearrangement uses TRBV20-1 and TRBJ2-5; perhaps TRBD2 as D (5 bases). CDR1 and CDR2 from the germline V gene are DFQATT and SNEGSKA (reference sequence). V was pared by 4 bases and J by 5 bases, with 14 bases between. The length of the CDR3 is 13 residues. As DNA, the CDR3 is TGCAGTGCTAAGGACTTAAGCCCGGAGACCCAGTACTTC. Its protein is CSAKDLSPETQYF.

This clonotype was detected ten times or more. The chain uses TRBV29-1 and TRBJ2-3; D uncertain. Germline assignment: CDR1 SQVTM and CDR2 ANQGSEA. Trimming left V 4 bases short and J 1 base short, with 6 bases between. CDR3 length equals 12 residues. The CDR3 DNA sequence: TGCAGCGTTGTGACCGGCACAGATACGCAGTATTTT. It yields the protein CSVVTGTDTQYF.

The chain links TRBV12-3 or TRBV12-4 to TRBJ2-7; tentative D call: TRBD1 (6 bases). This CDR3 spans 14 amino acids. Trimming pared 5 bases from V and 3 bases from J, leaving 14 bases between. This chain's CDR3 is CASSPDKGDYEQYF. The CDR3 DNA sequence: TGTGCCAGCAGTCCGGACAAGGGGGACTACGAGCAGTACTTC.

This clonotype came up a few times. The CDR3 sequence: CASSPRTDRETQYF. The CDR3 DNA follows: TGTGCCAGCAGTCCGAGGACAGATCGGGAGACCCAGTACTTC. V is TRBV2 and J is TRBJ2-5; perhaps TRBD1 as D (6 bases). V shed 5 bases and J shed 5 bases, with 15 bases lying between them. Per the germline V gene, CDR1 is SNHLY and CDR2 is FYNNEI. The CDR3 is 14 residues long.

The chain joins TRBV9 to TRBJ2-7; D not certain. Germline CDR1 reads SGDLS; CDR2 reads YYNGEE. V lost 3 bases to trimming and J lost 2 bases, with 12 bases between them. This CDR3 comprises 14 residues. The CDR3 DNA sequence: TGTGCCAGCAGCGCCTCCCCTGGGCCCTACGAGCAGTACTTC. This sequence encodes CASSASPGPYEQYF.

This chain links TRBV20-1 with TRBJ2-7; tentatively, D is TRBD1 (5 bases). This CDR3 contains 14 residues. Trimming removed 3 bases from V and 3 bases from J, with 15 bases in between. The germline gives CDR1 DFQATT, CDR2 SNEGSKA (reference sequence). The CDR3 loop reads CSASFPRGNYEQYF. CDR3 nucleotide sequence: TGCAGTGCTAGCTTCCCTAGGGGTAACTACGAGCAGTACTTC.

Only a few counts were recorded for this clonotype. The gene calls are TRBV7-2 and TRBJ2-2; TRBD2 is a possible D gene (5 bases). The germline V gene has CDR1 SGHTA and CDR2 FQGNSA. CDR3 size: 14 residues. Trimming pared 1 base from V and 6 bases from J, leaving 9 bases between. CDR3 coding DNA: TGTGCCAGCAGCTTAGTAGCGTGGGCCGGGGAGCTGTTTTTT. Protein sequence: CASSLVAWAGELFF.